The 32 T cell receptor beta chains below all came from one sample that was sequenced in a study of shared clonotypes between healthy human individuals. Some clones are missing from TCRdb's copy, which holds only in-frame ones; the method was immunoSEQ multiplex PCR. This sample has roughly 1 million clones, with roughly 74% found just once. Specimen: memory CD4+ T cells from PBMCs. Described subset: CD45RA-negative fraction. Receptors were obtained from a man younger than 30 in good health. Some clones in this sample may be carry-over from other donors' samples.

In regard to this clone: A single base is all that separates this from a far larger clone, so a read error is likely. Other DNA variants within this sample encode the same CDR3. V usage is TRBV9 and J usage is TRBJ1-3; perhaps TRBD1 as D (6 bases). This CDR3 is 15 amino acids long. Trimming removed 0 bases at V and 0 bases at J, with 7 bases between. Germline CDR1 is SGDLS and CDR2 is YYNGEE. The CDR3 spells CASSVAGDSGNTIYF. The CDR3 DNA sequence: TGTGCCAGCAGCGTAGCAGGGGACTCTGGAAACACCATATATTTT.

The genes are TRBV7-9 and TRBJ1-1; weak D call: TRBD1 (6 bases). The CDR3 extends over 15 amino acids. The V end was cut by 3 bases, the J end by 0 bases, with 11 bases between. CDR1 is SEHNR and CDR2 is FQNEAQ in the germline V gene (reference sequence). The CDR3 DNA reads TGTGCCAGCAGCTTGAGGACAGCCATGAACACTGAAGCTTTCTTT. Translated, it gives CASSLRTAMNTEAFF.

The CDR3 DNA reads TGCGCCAGCAGTCAGGCGGCCGGGGAGCTGTTTTTT. Translated, it gives CASSQAAGELFF. The V call is TRBV4-1, the J call TRBJ2-2; D is uncertain. This CDR3 spans 12 amino acids. Germline V gene data show CDR1 as MGHRA and CDR2 as YSYEKL. The ends were cut back, 6 bases at V and 6 bases at J, with 8 bases in the middle.

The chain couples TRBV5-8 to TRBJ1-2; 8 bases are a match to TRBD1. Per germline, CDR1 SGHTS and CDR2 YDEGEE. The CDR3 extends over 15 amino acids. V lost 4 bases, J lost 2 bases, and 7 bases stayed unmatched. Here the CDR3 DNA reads TGTGCCAGCAGCCTGGCGGACAGGGAAAACTATGGCTACACCTTC. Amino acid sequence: CASSLADRENYGYTF.

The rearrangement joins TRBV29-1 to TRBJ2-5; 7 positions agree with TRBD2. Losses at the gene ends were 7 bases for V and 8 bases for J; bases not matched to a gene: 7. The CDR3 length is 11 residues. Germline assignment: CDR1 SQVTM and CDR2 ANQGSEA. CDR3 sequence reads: CSGASGETQYF. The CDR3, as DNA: TGCAGCGGGGCGAGCGGGGAAACCCAGTACTTC.

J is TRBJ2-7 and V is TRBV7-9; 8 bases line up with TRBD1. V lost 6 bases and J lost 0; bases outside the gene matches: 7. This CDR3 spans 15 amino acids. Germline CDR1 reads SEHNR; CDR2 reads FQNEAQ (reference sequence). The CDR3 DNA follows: TGTGCCAGCAGATTTCGGGACAGGAGCTCCTACGAGCAGTACTTC. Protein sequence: CASRFRDRSSYEQYF.

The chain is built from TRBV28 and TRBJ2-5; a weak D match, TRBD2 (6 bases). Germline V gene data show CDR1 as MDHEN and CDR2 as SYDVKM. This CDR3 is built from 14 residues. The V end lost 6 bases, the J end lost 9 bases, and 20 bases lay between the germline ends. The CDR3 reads CASSRGGHLPAQYF. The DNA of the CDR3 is TGTGCCAGCAGCCGGGGAGGACATTTACCGGCCCAGTACTTC.

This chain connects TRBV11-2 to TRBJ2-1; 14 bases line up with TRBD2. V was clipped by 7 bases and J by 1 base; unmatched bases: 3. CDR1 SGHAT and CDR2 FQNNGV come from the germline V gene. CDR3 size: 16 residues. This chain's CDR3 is CASMGLAGVSYNEQFF. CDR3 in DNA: TGTGCCAGCATGGGACTAGCGGGAGTTTCCTACAATGAGCAGTTCTTC.

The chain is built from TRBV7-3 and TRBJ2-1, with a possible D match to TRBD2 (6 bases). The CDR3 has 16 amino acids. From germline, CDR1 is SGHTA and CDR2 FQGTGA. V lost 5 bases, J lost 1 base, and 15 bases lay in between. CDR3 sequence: CASSVTGVGSYNEQFF. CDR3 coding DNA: TGTGCCAGCAGCGTTACGGGAGTAGGTTCCTACAATGAGCAGTTCTTC.

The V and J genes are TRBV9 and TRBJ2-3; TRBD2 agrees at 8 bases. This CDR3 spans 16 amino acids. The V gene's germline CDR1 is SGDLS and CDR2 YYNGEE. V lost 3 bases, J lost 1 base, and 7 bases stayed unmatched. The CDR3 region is CASSARSGGGTDTQYF. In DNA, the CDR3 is TGTGCCAGCAGCGCGCGGAGCGGGGGAGGCACAGATACGCAGTATTTT.

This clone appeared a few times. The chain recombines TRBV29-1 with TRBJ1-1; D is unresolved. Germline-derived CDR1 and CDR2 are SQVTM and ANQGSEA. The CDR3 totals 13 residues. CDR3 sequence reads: CSSVGGRSTEAFF. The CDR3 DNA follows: TGCAGTTCCGTGGGTGGACGGAGCACTGAAGCTTTCTTT.

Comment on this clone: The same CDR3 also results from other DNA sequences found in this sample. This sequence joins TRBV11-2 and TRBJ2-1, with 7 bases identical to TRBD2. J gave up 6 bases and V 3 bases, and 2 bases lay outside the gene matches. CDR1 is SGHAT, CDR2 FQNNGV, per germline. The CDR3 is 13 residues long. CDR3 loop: CASSLGRVNEQFF. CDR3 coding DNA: TGTGCCAGCAGCTTGGGGAGGGTCAATGAGCAGTTCTTC.

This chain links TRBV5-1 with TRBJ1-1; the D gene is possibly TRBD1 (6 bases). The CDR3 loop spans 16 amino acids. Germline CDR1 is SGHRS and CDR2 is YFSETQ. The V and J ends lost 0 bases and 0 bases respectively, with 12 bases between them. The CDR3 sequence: CASSLAGGALNTEAFF. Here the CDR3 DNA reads TGCGCCAGCAGCTTGGCCGGGGGGGCTCTGAACACTGAAGCTTTCTTT.

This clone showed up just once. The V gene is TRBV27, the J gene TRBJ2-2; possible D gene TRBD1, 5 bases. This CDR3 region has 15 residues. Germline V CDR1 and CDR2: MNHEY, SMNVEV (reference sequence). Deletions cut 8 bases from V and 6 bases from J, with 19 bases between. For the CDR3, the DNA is TGTGCCAGCGGCAGAACTCCAGGGTTGGCCGGGGAGCTGTTTTTT. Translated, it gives CASGRTPGLAGELFF.

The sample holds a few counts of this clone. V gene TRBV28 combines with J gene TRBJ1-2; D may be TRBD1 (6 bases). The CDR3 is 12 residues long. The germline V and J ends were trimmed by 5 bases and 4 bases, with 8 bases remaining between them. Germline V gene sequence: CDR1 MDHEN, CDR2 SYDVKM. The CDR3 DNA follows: TGTGCCAGCAGTCCGACAGGCTATGGCTACACCTTC. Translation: CASSPTGYGYTF.

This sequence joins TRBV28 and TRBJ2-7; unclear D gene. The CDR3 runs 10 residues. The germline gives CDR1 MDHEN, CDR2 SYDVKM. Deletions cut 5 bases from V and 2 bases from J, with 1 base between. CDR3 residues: CASSTYEQYF. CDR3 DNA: TGTGCCAGCAGTACCTACGAGCAGTACTTC.

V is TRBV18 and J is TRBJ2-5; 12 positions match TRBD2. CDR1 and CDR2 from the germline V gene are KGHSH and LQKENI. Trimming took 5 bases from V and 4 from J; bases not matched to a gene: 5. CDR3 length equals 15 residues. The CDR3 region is CASSSTSGRGETQYF. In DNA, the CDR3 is TGTGCCAGCTCATCGACTAGCGGGAGAGGAGAGACCCAGTACTTC.

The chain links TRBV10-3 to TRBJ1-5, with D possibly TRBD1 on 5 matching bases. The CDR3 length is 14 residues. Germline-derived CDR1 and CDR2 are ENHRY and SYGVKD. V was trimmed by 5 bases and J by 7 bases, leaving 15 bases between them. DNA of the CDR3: TGTGCCATCAGTCGGGACCCACTCGGGCAGCCCCAGCATTTT. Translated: CAISRDPLGQPQHF.

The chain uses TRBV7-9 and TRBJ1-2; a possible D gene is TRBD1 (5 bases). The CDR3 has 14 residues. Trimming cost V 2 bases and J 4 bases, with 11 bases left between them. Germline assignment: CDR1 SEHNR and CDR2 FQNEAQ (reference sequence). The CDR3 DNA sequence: TGTGCCAGCAGCTTATTTCAGGGCGTCTATGGCTACACCTTC. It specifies CASSLFQGVYGYTF.

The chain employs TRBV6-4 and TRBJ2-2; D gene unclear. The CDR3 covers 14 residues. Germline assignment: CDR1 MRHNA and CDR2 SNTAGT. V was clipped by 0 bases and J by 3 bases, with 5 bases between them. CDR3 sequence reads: CASSDSAYTGELFF. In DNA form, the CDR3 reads TGTGCCAGCAGTGACTCAGCTTACACCGGGGAGCTGTTTTTT.

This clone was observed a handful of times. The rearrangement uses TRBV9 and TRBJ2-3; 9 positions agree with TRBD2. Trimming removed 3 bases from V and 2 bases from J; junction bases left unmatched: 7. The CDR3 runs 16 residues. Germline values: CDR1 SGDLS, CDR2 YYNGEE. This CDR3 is CASSDIAGDVTDTQYF. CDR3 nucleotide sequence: TGTGCCAGCAGCGACATAGCGGGAGACGTCACAGATACGCAGTATTTT.

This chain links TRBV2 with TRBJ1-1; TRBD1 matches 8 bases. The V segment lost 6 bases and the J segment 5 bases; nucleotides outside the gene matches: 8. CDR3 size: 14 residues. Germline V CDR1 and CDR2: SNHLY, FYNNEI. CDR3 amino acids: CASRASGGRTEAFF. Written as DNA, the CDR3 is TGTGCCAGCAGAGCCTCAGGGGGCCGGACTGAAGCTTTCTTT.

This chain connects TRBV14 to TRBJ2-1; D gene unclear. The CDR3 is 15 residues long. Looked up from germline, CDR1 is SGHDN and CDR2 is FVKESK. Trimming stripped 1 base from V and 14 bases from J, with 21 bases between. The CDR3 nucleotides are TGTGCCAGCAGCCAAGGGTTGGGTAGCTCCGAGGCGAAGTTCTTC. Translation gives CASSQGLGSSEAKFF.

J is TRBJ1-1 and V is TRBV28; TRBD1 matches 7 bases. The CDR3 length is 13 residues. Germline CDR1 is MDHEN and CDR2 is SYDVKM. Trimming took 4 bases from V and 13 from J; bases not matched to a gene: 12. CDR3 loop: CASSSGGPLPDFF. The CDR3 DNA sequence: TGTGCCAGCAGTTCAGGGGGACCTCTTCCGGATTTCTTT.

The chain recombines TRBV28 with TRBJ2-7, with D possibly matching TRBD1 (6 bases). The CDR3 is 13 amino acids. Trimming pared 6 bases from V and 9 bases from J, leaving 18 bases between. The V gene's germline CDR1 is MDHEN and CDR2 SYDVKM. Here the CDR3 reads CASRRRTESGQYF. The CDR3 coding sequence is TGTGCCAGCAGACGTAGGACAGAGAGCGGGCAGTACTTC.

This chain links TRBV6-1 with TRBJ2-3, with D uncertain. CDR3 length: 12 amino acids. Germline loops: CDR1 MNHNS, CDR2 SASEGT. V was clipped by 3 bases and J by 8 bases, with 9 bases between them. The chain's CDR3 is CASSDRYGTQYF. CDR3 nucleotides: TGTGCCAGCAGTGACCGATACGGTACGCAGTATTTT.

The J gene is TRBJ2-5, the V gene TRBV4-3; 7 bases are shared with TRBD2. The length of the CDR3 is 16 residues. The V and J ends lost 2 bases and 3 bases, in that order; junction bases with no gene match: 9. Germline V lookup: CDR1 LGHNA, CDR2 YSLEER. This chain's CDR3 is CASSQLVLGGEETQYF. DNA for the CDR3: TGCGCCAGCAGCCAATTGGTGTTGGGAGGGGAAGAGACCCAGTACTTC.

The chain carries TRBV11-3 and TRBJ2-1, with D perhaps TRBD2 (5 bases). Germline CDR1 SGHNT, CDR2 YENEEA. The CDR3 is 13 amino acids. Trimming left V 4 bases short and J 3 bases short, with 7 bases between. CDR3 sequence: CASSSSYYNEQFF. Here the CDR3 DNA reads TGTGCCAGCAGCTCTAGCTACTACAATGAGCAGTTCTTC.

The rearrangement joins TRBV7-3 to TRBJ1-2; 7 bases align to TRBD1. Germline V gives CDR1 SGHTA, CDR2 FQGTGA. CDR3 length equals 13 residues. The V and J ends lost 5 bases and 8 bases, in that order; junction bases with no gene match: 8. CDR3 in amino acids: CASSRTGSGGYTF. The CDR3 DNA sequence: TGTGCCAGCAGCCGGACAGGTTCGGGGGGCTACACCTTC.

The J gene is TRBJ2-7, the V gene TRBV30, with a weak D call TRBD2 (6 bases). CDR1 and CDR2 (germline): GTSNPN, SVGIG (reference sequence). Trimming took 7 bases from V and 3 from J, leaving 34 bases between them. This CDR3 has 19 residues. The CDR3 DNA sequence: TGTGCCTTCACGCCGCTCCCCGGGGGACTTTGGTTCCCCTTCTACGAGCAGTACTTC. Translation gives CAFTPLPGGLWFPFYEQYF.

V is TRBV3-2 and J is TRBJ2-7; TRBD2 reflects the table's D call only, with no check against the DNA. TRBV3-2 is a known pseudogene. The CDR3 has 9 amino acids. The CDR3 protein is CASSQDPGF. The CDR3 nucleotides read TGTGCCAGCAGCCAAGATCCCGGCTTC.

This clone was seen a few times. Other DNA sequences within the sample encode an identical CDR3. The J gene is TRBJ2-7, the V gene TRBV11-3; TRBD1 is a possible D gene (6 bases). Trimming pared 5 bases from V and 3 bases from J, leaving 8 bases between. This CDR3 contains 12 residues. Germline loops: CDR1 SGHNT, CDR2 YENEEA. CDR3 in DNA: TGTGCCAGCAGCCTGACAGGCTACGAGCAGTACTTC. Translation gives CASSLTGYEQYF.